This TCR beta chain was sequenced for a study of blood T cell repertoires in COVID-19. Study-wide background: Italy, Spain and the United States were the sources of the convalescent and acute COVID-19 samples. Nucleic acid was either cDNA or gDNA, and it came from T cells, B-cell-depleted T cells, or PBMCs.

Trimming removed 2 bases at V and 3 bases at J, with 9 bases between. Germline loops: CDR1 SQVTM, CDR2 ANQGSEA. CDR3 length equals 13 residues. Original processing notes: Amplification of reference gene primers provided the estimated nucleated cell counts. Clones were read by immunoSEQ multiplex PCR, and TCRdb kept only the in-frame ones, dropping some. V, J and clone size were drawn from that table, and D and trimming were deduced from the DNA. In the table there are roughly 150,000 clones, around 84% of which are singletons. Sequencing was done on a sample of peripheral blood. The sequence came from a woman in her 50s with acute or convalescent COVID-19. The chain joins TRBV29-1 to TRBJ2-3, with D possibly being TRBD1 (5 bases). The DNA for the CDR3 is TGCAGCGTTGAACAACAGGTTACAGATACGCAGTATTTT. This translates into CSVEQQVTDTQYF.